The subject of this entry is one TCR beta chain. Its antigen is as yet unknown. Indicated treatment: AdE1-LMPpoly-expanded autologous EBV-specific T-cell therapy followed by anti-PD-1 nivolumab. The protocol was immunoSEQ multiplex PCR, while the TCRdb copy is restricted to in-frame clones and leaves out a portion. The sample carries around 22,000 clones, 70% to 85% recorded once. This sample was taken from a study of EBV T-cell therapy then PD-1 blockade in nasopharyngeal carcinoma. Trimming removed 6 bases from V and 4 bases from J, with 8 bases in between. The CDR3 length is 12 residues. This clonotype was obtained from a man aged 40-49 years with nasopharyngeal carcinoma. The V and J genes are TRBV12-3 or TRBV12-4 and TRBJ2-3; no reliable D call. Here the sequenced sample was CD8+ T cells from blood, taken at day -245 from a patient whose treatment included autologous EBV-specific T cells and nivolumab. In DNA, the CDR3 is TGTGCCAGCAGCTTATGGCCAGATACGCAGTATTTT. It encodes CASSLWPDTQYF.